Shown below are 25 T cell receptor beta chains from a single sample sequenced in a study of regulatory T cells in long-lasting Graves disease (dated by TCRdb to the early 2020s). Sample time point, as interpreted from the label and publication: persistent/refractory GD, antithyroid drugs over 5 years with positive TRAb. For both TCR sequencing and RNA sequencing, RNA was extracted from PBMCs using TRIzol. Library preparation used multiplex PCR. The data were produced on an Illumina HiSeq 4000. TCR beta libraries were built with iRepertoire HTBI primers and Arm-PCR amplification of CDR3 regions. TCRdb ran its own pipeline on the public reads, namely fastp trimming at Q25 and MiXCR clone calling, and kept in-frame beta chains. Here each entry gathers all rows of one CDR3 protein and keeps the most common genes and DNA. The sample yields 300,000 to 350,000 distinct CDR3 sequences; around 20% were counted once. The ten largest account for 25% to 35% of the sample.

Sequences were derived from peripheral blood mononuclear cells (PBMCs), sampled when the disease was refractory, from a patient treated with antithyroid drugs. The source of these receptors is a female donor with Graves disease.

This clonotype was recorded at least ten times. The V and J genes are TRBV29-1 and TRBJ1-2, with D unclear. The CDR3 contains 12 residues. Germline loops: CDR1 SQVTM, CDR2 ANQGSEA. The V gene lost 2 bases and the J gene lost 8 bases, with 12 bases spanning the gap. CDR3 nucleotides: TGCAGCGTTGAATCGCAGGCCGAGGGCTACACCTTC. Translated, it gives CSVESQAEGYTF.

This clonotype was detected ten times or more. The V and J genes are TRBV7-2 and TRBJ1-6; possibly TRBD1 for D (6 bases). The germline V and J ends were trimmed by 5 bases and 5 bases, with 13 bases remaining between them. The CDR3 length is 15 residues. CDR1 and CDR2 from the germline V gene are SGHTA and FQGNSA. Written as DNA, the CDR3 is TGTGCCAGCAGCACTTCAGGGGTCCATAATTCACCCCTCCACTTT. Protein sequence: CASSTSGVHNSPLHF.

This clonotype appeared a few times. Here the CDR3 reads CASSYIPTGEINTGELFF. CDR3 nucleotides: TGTGCCAGCAGCTACATCCCGACAGGGGAGATCAACACCGGGGAGCTGTTTTTT. The chain carries TRBV6-2 or TRBV6-3 and TRBJ2-2; 8 nucleotides line up with TRBD1. The CDR3 totals 18 residues. Losses at the gene ends were 6 bases for V and 2 bases for J; bases not matched to a gene: 14. Germline V gene sequence: CDR1 MNHEY, CDR2 SVGEGT.

This clonotype was detected only once. The J gene is TRBJ1-1, the V gene TRBV7-2; TRBD1 agrees at 8 bases. J gave up 1 base and V 4 bases, and 5 bases lay outside the gene matches. This CDR3 region has 15 residues. Germline V CDR1 and CDR2: SGHTA, FQGNSA. The CDR3 here is CASSSRTGKNTEAFF. CDR3 nucleotide sequence: TGTGCCAGCAGCTCCCGGACAGGGAAGAACACTGAAGCTTTCTTT.

This clonotype occurred a few times. The chain employs TRBV7-9 and TRBJ1-3; D is undetermined. With 3 bases removed from V and 0 bases from J, the gap between germline ends came to 12 bases. There are 16 residues in the CDR3. CDR1 SEHNR and CDR2 FQNEAQ come from the germline V gene (reference sequence). The CDR3 reads CASSFETVLSGNTIYF. Here the CDR3 DNA reads TGTGCCAGCAGCTTTGAGACCGTACTCTCTGGAAACACCATATATTTT.

This clonotype was observed once. The chain uses TRBV19 and TRBJ2-5, with unresolved D. Germline lookup yields CDR1 LNHDA and CDR2 SQIVND (reference sequence). This CDR3 is built from 14 residues. The germline V and J ends were trimmed by 8 bases and 2 bases, with 15 bases remaining between them. The CDR3 loop is CASSQSPVQETQYF. Here the CDR3 DNA reads TGTGCCAGTTCCCAATCGCCAGTACAAGAGACCCAGTACTTC.

This clonotype was detected only once. The chain is built from TRBV14 and TRBJ2-5; D might be TRBD1 (5 bases). The CDR3 length is 16 residues. The V end lost 1 base, the J end lost 0 bases, and 12 bases lay between the germline ends. Germline V gene data show CDR1 as SGHDN and CDR2 as FVKESK. CDR3 nucleotide sequence: TGTGCCAGCAGCCAAGCCCCGCCAGGGCACCAAGAGACCCAGTACTTC. This codes for CASSQAPPGHQETQYF. The full variable domain, with the rest looked up from reference TRBV14 and TRBJ2-5, is EAGVTQFPSHSVIEKGQTVTLRCDPISGHDNLYWYRRVMGKEIKFLLHFVKESKQDESGMPNNRFLAERTGGTYSTLKVQPAELEDSGVYFCASSQAPPGHQETQYFGPGTRLLVL.

This clonotype was detected only a few times. This chain links TRBV19 with TRBJ1-5; D unresolved. CDR1 is LNHDA and CDR2 is SQIVND in the germline V gene (reference sequence). V was clipped by 5 bases and J by 3 bases, with 14 bases between them. The CDR3 sequence is 15 residues long. The CDR3 region has the DNA TGTGCCAGTAGTCCCACTCGGCCTCACAATCAGCCCCAGCATTTT. Encoded protein: CASSPTRPHNQPQHF.

This rearrangement joins TRBV7-3 to TRBJ1-2, with a tentative D call TRBD1 (5 bases). The CDR3 is made up of 15 amino acids. Germline V gene data show CDR1 as SGHTA and CDR2 as FQGTGA. Trimming removed 5 bases from V and 8 bases from J, with 21 bases in between. The CDR3 DNA reads TGTGCCAGCAGCCCCAGCCAGGGACGGTTGGGCGGCTACACCTTC. This translates into CASSPSQGRLGGYTF. Looking up the rest from reference TRBV7-3 and TRBJ1-2 gives the full variable domain: GAGVSQTPSNKVTEKGKYVELRCDPISGHTALYWYRQSLGQGPEFLIYFQGTGAADDSGLPNDRFFAVRPEGSVSTLKIQRTERGDSAVYLCASSPSQGRLGGYTFGSGTRLTVV.

This clonotype was seen repeatedly, ten times or more. The chain is built from TRBV2 and TRBJ1-2; D unresolved. V lost 5 bases and J 0 bases, leaving 7 bases between the germline ends. The CDR3 length is 13 residues. Looked up from germline, CDR1 is SNHLY and CDR2 is FYNNEI. DNA for the CDR3: TGTGCCAGCAGTAACCTTCCTAACTATGGCTACACCTTC. It yields the protein CASSNLPNYGYTF.

This chain connects TRBV9 to TRBJ1-5; D might be TRBD1 (6 bases). Trimming cost V 3 bases and J 7 bases, with 14 bases left between them. This CDR3 contains 14 residues. Germline-derived CDR1 and CDR2 are SGDLS and YYNGEE. This CDR3 reads CASSAGGQGQPQHF. DNA for the CDR3: TGTGCCAGCAGCGCCGGGGGGCAGGGGCAGCCCCAGCATTTT. Supplemented by reference TRBV9 and TRBJ1-5, the full variable domain reads DSGVTQTPKHLITATGQRVTLRCSPRSGDLSVYWYQQSLDQGLQFLIQYYNGEERAKGNILERFSAQQFPDLHSELNLSSLELGDSALYFCASSAGGQGQPQHFGDGTRLSIL.

The chain couples TRBV7-2 to TRBJ1-5; D call uncertain. V was trimmed by 4 bases and J by 6 bases, leaving 10 bases between them. The CDR3 loop spans 13 amino acids. CDR1 and CDR2 (germline): SGHTA, FQGNSA. The CDR3 region is CASSSFEGQPQHF. As DNA, the CDR3 is TGTGCCAGCAGCTCCTTCGAGGGTCAGCCCCAGCATTTT.

This clonotype has more than one count but fewer than ten. V and J are TRBV20-1 and TRBJ1-5, with D hard to call. This CDR3 has 13 amino acids. Between the trimmed V and J ends, which lost 0 bases and 7 bases, there was a span of 10 bases. Looked up from germline, CDR1 is DFQATT and CDR2 is SNEGSKA (reference sequence). The DNA for the CDR3 is TGCAGTGCTAGAGAACGGGTGGGCCAGCCCCAGCATTTT. Encoded protein: CSARERVGQPQHF.

At least ten counts were recorded for this clonotype. The chain is built from TRBV7-2 and TRBJ2-7, with TRBD2 as a possible D gene (5 bases). The CDR3 consists of 14 residues. V lost 2 bases and J lost 6, with 14 bases in between. The germline CDR1 and CDR2 sequences are SGHTA and FQGNSA. This CDR3 is CASSLQGRSGEQYF. The CDR3, as DNA: TGTGCCAGCAGCTTACAAGGTAGGAGCGGCGAGCAGTACTTC.

This clonotype showed up just a few times. CDR3 sequence (DNA): TGTGCCAGCAGCCTTGGGAAGGAAGCTTTCTTT. Amino acid sequence: CASSLGKEAFF. The V call is TRBV6-1, the J call TRBJ1-1; D not certain. Germline V gene lookup returns CDR1 MNHNS and CDR2 SASEGT. The ends were cut back, 6 bases at V and 8 bases at J, with 10 bases in the middle. The CDR3 runs to 11 residues.

This chain joins TRBV12-3 or TRBV12-4 and TRBJ1-6; D unclear. V lost 2 bases to trimming and J lost 7 bases, with 3 bases between them. This CDR3 has 12 residues. Written as DNA, the CDR3 is TGTGCCAGCAGTTTACAGAATTCACCCCTCCACTTT. The encoded protein is CASSLQNSPLHF.

There are a few counts of this clonotype. V usage is TRBV20-1 and J usage is TRBJ2-7, with a possible D match to TRBD2 (5 bases). Germline loops: CDR1 DFQATT, CDR2 SNEGSKA (reference sequence). CDR3 length: 14 residues. V was shortened by 2 bases and J by 4 bases, with 15 bases between the two germline ends. The CDR3 nucleotides are TGCAGTGCTAGACGGGGTTTTAGTCTATACGAGCAGTACTTC. Its translation: CSARRGFSLYEQYF.

The genes are TRBV20-1 and TRBJ2-7; tentatively, D is TRBD1 or TRBD2 (5 bases each). Germline CDR1 and CDR2: DFQATT and SNEGSKA (reference sequence). Trimming took 1 base from V and 7 from J, leaving 17 bases between them. The CDR3 is 14 residues long. The chain's CDR3 is CSARAGTDYGEQYF. CDR3 coding DNA: TGCAGTGCTAGAGCCGGGACCGACTATGGGGAGCAGTACTTC.

The chain couples TRBV19 to TRBJ1-2; D ambiguous. V was pared by 7 bases and J by 2 bases, with 14 bases between. Germline-derived CDR1 and CDR2 are LNHDA and SQIVND (reference sequence). The CDR3 spans 14 residues. CDR3 sequence reads: CASTPWTDNYGYTF. The CDR3 DNA follows: TGTGCCAGTACTCCATGGACCGACAACTATGGCTACACCTTC.

The chain combines TRBV20-1 with TRBJ2-2; TRBD2 matches 8 bases. CDR1 is DFQATT and CDR2 is SNEGSKA in the germline V gene (reference sequence). This CDR3 spans 15 amino acids. V shed 1 base, J shed 7 bases, and the junction held 8 bases outside the gene matches. The CDR3 region is CSARVSGSGSGELFF. CDR3 DNA sequence: TGCAGTGCTAGAGTCAGCGGGAGTGGTAGCGGGGAGCTGTTTTTT.

This clonotype was picked up many times. The J gene is TRBJ1-5, the V gene TRBV5-1; 7 nucleotides align to TRBD1. The CDR3 sequence is 15 residues long. Germline V gene lookup returns CDR1 SGHRS and CDR2 YFSETQ. With 4 bases clipped from V and 1 base from J, the junction kept 5 bases outside the gene matches. The DNA for the CDR3 is TGCGCCAGCAGCCTAGGGACAGCGAGCAATCAGCCCCAGCATTTT. Translating it yields CASSLGTASNQPQHF.

This clonotype has just a few counts. This sequence joins TRBV28 and TRBJ1-1, with unresolved D. V lost 6 bases and J lost 8, with 7 bases in between. The CDR3 runs 10 residues. Germline loops: CDR1 MDHEN, CDR2 SYDVKM. CDR3 sequence reads: CASRLLEAFF. DNA of the CDR3: TGTGCCAGCAGACTTCTAGAAGCTTTCTTT.

Turning to this clonotype: This clone may be a read error of a much larger clone one base away. As DNA, the CDR3 is TGTGCCAGCAGTCCAACACCCCACCTTAGCTATGGCTACACCTTC. This gives the protein CASSPTPHLSYGYTF. The chain is built from TRBV27 and TRBJ1-2; no clear D. Germline CDR1 and CDR2: MNHEY and SMNVEV (reference sequence). The V end lost 5 bases, the J end lost 4 bases, and 17 bases lay between the germline ends. CDR3 length: 15 residues.

This clonotype was recorded many times. The CDR3 sequence: CSADDQGIFKNIQYF. As DNA, the CDR3 is TGCAGTGCCGACGATCAGGGTATTTTCAAAAACATTCAGTACTTC. The rearrangement joins TRBV20-1 to TRBJ2-4, with D possibly TRBD1 on 5 matching bases. Germline V gene lookup returns CDR1 DFQATT and CDR2 SNEGSKA (reference sequence). The CDR3 spans 15 residues. The V gene lost 6 bases and the J gene lost 3 bases, with 18 bases spanning the gap.

This clonotype has a handful of counts. The chain uses TRBV4-3 and TRBJ1-2; 9 bases line up with TRBD1. V dropped 1 base and J dropped 8; count of bases not matched to a gene: 2. Germline V gives CDR1 LGHNA, CDR2 YSLEER. This CDR3 is 13 amino acids long. The CDR3 loop is CASSQATGGGYTF. CDR3 nucleotides: TGCGCCAGCAGCCAAGCCACAGGGGGCGGCTACACCTTC.